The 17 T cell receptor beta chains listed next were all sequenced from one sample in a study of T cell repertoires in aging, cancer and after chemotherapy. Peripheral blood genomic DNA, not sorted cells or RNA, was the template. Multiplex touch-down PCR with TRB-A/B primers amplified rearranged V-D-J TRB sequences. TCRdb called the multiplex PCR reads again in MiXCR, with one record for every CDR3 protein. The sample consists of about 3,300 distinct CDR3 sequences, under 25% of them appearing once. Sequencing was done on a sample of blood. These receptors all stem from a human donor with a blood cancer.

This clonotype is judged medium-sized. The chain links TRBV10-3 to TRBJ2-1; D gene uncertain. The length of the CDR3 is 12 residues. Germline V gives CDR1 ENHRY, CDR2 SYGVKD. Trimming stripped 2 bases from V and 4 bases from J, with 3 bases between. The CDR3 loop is CAISERYNEQFF. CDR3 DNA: TGTGCCATCAGTGAGCGGTACAATGAGCAGTTCTTC.

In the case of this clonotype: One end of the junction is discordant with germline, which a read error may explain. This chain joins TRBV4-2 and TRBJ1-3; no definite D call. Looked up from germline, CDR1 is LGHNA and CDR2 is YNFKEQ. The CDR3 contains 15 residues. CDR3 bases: TGCGCCAGCAGCCAACCACTCCACTCTGGAAACACCATATATTTT. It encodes CASSQPLHSGNTIYF.

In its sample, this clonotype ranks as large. The CDR3 bases are TGCAGCGTTGAAGGGGGACGCAACCGGGGCACAGATACGCAGTATTTT. Its protein is CSVEGGRNRGTDTQYF. J is TRBJ2-3 and V is TRBV29-1; D is possibly TRBD1 or TRBD2 (5 bases each). V was trimmed by 1 base and J by 1 base, leaving 15 bases between them. The germline gives CDR1 SQVTM, CDR2 ANQGSEA. The CDR3 sequence is 16 residues long.

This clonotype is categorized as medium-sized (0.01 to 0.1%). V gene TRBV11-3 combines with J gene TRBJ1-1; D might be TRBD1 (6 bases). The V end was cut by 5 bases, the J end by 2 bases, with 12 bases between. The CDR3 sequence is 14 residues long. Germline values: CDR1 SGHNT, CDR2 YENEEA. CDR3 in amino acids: CASSPMGGNTEAFF. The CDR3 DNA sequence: TGTGCCAGCAGCCCCATGGGGGGCAACACTGAAGCTTTCTTT.

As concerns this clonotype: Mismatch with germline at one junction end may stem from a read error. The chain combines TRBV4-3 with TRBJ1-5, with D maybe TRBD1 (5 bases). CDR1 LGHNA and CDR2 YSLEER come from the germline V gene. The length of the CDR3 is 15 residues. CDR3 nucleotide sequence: TGTGCCAGCAGAGCTACCGGGACTGATAATCAGCCCCAGCATTTT. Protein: CASRATGTDNQPQHF.

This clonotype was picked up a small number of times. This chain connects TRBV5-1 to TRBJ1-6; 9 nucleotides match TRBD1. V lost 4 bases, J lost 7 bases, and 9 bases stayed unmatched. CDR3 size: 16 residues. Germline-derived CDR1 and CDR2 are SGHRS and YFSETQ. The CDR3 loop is CASSPGQGRGNSPLHF. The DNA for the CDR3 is TGCGCCAGCAGCCCAGGACAGGGGAGGGGAAATTCACCCCTCCACTTT.

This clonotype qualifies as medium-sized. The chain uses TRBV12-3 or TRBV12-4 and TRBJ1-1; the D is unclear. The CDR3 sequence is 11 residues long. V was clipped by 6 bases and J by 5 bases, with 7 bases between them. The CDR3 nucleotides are TGTGCCAGCAGATTGACGACTGAAGCTTTCTTT. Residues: CASRLTTEAFF.

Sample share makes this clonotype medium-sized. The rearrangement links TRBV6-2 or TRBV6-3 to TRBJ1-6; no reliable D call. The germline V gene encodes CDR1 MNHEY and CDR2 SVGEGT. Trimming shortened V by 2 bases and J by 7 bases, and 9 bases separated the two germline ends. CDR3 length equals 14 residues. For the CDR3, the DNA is TGTGCCAGCAGTTACAACCAGCTGAATTCACCCCTCCACTTT. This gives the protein CASSYNQLNSPLHF.

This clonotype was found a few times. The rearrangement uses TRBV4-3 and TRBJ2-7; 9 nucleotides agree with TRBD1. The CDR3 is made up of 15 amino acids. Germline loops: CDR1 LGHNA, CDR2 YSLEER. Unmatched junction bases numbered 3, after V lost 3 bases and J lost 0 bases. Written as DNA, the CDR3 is TGCGCCAGCAGCCACGGGACAGGGAACTCCTACGAGCAGTACTTC. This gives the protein CASSHGTGNSYEQYF.

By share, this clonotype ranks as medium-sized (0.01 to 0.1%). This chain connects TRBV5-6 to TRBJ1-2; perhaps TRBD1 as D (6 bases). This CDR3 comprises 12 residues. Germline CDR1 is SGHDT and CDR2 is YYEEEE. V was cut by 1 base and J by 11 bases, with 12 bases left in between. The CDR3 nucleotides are TGTGCCAGCAGCTTGACCCAGGGGCGATACACCTTC. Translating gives CASSLTQGRYTF.

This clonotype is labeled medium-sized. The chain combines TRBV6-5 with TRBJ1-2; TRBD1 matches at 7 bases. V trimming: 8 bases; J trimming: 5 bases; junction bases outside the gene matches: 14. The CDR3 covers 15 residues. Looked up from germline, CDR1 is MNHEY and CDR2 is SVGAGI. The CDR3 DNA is TGTGCCAGCCGTGCGAAGGTGACAGGGCGGTATGGCTACACCTTC. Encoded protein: CASRAKVTGRYGYTF.

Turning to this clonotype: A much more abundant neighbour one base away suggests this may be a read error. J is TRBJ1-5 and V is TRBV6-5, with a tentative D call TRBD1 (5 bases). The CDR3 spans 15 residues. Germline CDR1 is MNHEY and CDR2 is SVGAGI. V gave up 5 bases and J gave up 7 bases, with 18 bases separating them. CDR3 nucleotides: TGTGCCAGCAGTCGGGACGGGATGCCGGGGCAGCCCCAGCATTTT. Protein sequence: CASSRDGMPGQPQHF.

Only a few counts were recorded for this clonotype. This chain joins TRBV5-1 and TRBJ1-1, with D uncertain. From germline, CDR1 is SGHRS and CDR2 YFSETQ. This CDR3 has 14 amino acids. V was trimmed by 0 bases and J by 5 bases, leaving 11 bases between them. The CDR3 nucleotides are TGCGCCAGCAGCTTGGTTGGGGAGCGGACTGAAGCTTTCTTT. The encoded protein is CASSLVGERTEAFF. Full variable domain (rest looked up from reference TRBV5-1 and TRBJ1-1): KAGVTQTPRYLIKTRGQQVTLSCSPISGHRSVSWYQQTPGQGLQFLFEYFSETQRNKGNFPGRFSGRQFSNSRSEMNVSTLELGDSALYLCASSLVGERTEAFFGQGTRLTVV.

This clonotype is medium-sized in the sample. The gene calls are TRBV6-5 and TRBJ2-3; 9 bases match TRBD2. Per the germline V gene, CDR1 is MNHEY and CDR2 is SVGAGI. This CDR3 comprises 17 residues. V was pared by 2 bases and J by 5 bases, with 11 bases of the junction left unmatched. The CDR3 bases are TGTGCCAGCAGTTACAAAATACCGGGACTAGCCGGAGATACGCAGTATTTT. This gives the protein CASSYKIPGLAGDTQYF.

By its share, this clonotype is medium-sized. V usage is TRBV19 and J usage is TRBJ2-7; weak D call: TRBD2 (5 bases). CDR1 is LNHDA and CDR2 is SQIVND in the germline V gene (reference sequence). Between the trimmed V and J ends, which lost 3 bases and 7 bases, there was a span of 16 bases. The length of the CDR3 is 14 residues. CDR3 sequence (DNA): TGTGCCAGTAGTATGGGGAACACGGGGAGAGAGCAGTACTTC. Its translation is CASSMGNTGREQYF.

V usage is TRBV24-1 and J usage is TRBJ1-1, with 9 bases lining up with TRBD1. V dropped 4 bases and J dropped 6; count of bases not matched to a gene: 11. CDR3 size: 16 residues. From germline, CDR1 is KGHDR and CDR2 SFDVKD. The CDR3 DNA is TGTGCCACCAGTGACTCCGGGACAGGGAGAGGATCTGAAGCTTTCTTT. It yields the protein CATSDSGTGRGSEAFF.

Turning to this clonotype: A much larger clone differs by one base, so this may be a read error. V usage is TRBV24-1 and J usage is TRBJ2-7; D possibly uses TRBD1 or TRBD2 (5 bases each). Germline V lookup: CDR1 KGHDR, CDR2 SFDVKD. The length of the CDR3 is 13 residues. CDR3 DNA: TGTTCCACCAGTGATTGGACGGGGCTCGAGCAGTACTTC. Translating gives CSTSDWTGLEQYF.